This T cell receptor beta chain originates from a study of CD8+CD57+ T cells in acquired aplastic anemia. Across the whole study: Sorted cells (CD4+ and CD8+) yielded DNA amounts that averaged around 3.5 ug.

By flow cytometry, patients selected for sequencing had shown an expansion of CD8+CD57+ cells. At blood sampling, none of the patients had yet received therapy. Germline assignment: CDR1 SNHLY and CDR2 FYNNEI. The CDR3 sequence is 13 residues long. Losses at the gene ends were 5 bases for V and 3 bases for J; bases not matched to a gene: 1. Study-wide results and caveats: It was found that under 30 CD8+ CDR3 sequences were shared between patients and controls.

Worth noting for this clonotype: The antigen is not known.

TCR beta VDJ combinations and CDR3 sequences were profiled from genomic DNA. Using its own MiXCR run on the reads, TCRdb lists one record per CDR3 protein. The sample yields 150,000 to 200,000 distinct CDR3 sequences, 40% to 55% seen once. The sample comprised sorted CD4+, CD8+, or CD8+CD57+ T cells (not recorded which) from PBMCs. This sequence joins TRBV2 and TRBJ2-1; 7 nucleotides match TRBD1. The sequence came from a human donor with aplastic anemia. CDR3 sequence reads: CASSRQGYNEQFF. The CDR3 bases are TGTGCCAGCAGTAGACAGGGCTACAATGAGCAGTTCTTC. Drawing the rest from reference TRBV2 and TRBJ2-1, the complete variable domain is EPEVTQTPSHQVTQMGQEVILRCVPISNHLYFYWYRQILGQKVEFLVSFYNNEISEKSEIFDDQFSVERPDGSNFTLKIRSTKLEDSAMYFCASSRQGYNEQFFGPGTRLTVL.